This T cell receptor beta chain was profiled in a study of technical replicates of blood from a few donors. Assay used: immunoSEQ multiplex PCR; TCRdb lists only in-frame clones, some missing. The top ten hold 0.18% of the sample, which has about 75,000 clones, about 97% seen once. Germline lookup yields CDR1 GTSNPN and CDR2 SVGIG (reference sequence). The length of the CDR3 is 16 residues. V lost 5 bases, J lost 0 bases, and 19 bases lay in between. The chain carries TRBV30 and TRBJ1-2, with a weak D call TRBD1 (6 bases). The receptor was isolated from a human donor in good health. Sequenced sample: T cells isolated from PBMCs. CDR3 loop: CAWVKQGAYSNYGYTF. The CDR3 DNA sequence: TGTGCCTGGGTCAAACAGGGTGCCTACTCTAACTATGGCTACACCTTC.